Each of the 20 T cell receptor beta chains below was sequenced from the same sample in a study of cytomegalovirus exposure and HLA in healthy donors. A multiplex PCR was run with 60 Vbeta primers and 13 Jbeta primers. Using immunoSEQ multiplex PCR, the repertoire was profiled, and TCRdb retains in-frame clones only, with some absent. Of some 150,000 clones detected, 80% to 90% appear once; the ten largest clones hold 13%. The specimen sequenced was PBMCs. Source of these receptors: a woman between 45 and 60 years old in good health and CMV-seronegative.

The CDR3 here is CASKISGISYEQYF. The CDR3, as DNA: TGTGCCAGCAAAATCAGCGGAATCTCCTACGAGCAGTACTTC. V and J are TRBV6-5 and TRBJ2-7; perhaps TRBD2 as D (5 bases). Per germline, CDR1 MNHEY and CDR2 SVGAGI. CDR3 length: 14 residues. With 7 bases removed from V and 0 bases from J, the gap between germline ends came to 13 bases.

With respect to this clone: The same CDR3 can be traced to other DNA sequences in this sample. V is TRBV5-4 and J is TRBJ2-5; the match to TRBD2 covers 10 bases. With V trimmed by 4 bases and J by 4 bases, 4 bases remained unmatched. CDR1 is SGHNT and CDR2 is YYREEE in the germline V gene (reference sequence). This CDR3 has 14 amino acids. CDR3 sequence reads: CASSLRLAGETQYF. The CDR3 DNA reads TGTGCCAGCAGCCTCCGACTAGCGGGAGAGACCCAGTACTTC.

V and J are TRBV19 and TRBJ2-3; 7 nucleotides align to TRBD2. Germline lookup yields CDR1 LNHDA and CDR2 SQIVND (reference sequence). This CDR3 has 13 amino acids. Trimming removed 5 bases from V and 5 bases from J; junction bases left unmatched: 4. The CDR3 DNA sequence: TGTGCCAGTAGTCCAGCGGGGCTAGATACGCAGTATTTT. This sequence encodes CASSPAGLDTQYF.

This clone came up once. The CDR3 loop reads CASSYIQAARGEQYF. The CDR3 region has the DNA TGTGCCAGCAGTTACATACAGGCCGCCAGGGGCGAGCAGTACTTC. The rearrangement joins TRBV6-5 to TRBJ2-7; possibly TRBD1 for D (6 bases). CDR3 length equals 15 residues. V was cut by 2 bases and J by 6 bases, with 17 bases left in between. CDR1 is MNHEY, CDR2 SVGAGI, per germline.

The gene calls are TRBV27 and TRBJ1-2, with D uncertain. The CDR3 length is 16 residues. Trimming cost V 6 bases and J 8 bases, with 25 bases left between them. Germline-derived CDR1 and CDR2 are MNHEY and SMNVEV (reference sequence). The CDR3 reads CASSPKSSTVTGGYTF. For the CDR3, the DNA is TGTGCCAGCAGCCCTAAAAGTTCGACGGTCACGGGGGGCTACACCTTC.

V and J are TRBV4-3 and TRBJ1-2; D ambiguous. This CDR3 region has 15 residues. V lost 0 bases and J 0 bases, leaving 8 bases between the germline ends. Germline CDR1 reads LGHNA; CDR2 reads YSLEER. CDR3 bases: TGCGCCAGCAGCCAAGATGTAACAGCTAACTATGGCTACACCTTC. Translated, it gives CASSQDVTANYGYTF.

The chain couples TRBV6-5 to TRBJ2-2, with D possibly TRBD2 on 6 matching bases. Between the trimmed V and J ends, which lost 2 bases and 0 bases, there was a span of 10 bases. Per germline, CDR1 MNHEY and CDR2 SVGAGI. The CDR3 has 16 amino acids. CDR3 coding DNA: TGTGCCAGCAGTTACCGGGCTAGCGCGAACACCGGGGAGCTGTTTTTT. Encoded protein: CASSYRASANTGELFF.

This clone was counted between two and nine times. The identical CDR3 is also encoded by other nucleotide sequences in the sample. The rearrangement uses TRBV6-1 and TRBJ1-2, with 7 bases fitting TRBD1. Trimming took 5 bases from V and 4 from J; bases not matched to a gene: 4. The germline V gene has CDR1 MNHNS and CDR2 SASEGT. The CDR3 sequence is 13 residues long. The CDR3 nucleotides are TGTGCCAGCAGTAACAGGGGTAGCTATGGCTACACCTTC. Amino acids: CASSNRGSYGYTF.

The J gene is TRBJ2-4, the V gene TRBV5-4; D is perhaps TRBD2 (7 bases). Germline CDR1 and CDR2: SGHNT and YYREEE (reference sequence). The CDR3 length is 14 residues. V was pared by 6 bases and J by 6 bases, with 16 bases between. CDR3 coding DNA: TGTGCCAGCAACCGGGGGCCGGGAGGAAACATTCAGTACTTC. Protein product: CASNRGPGGNIQYF.

This clone has only one observation. The chain employs TRBV9 and TRBJ1-2; 10 nucleotides agree with TRBD1. CDR3 length equals 16 residues. The trim removed 3 bases at V and 4 bases at J, leaving 9 bases unmatched. Germline CDR1 and CDR2: SGDLS and YYNGEE. The CDR3 DNA is TGTGCCAGCAGCGACCCGACAGGGGGCTCTGGCTATGGCTACACCTTC. It codes for CASSDPTGGSGYGYTF.

V gene TRBV5-4 combines with J gene TRBJ1-1; TRBD1 agrees at 11 bases. This CDR3 is built from 17 residues. V was pared by 3 bases and J by 1 base, with 8 bases of the junction left unmatched. Germline V gene data show CDR1 as SGHNT and CDR2 as YYREEE (reference sequence). This chain's CDR3 is CASSSGQGVLSNTEAFF. The CDR3 bases are TGTGCCAGCAGCTCGGGACAGGGGGTTCTATCGAACACTGAAGCTTTCTTT.

The rearrangement joins TRBV28 to TRBJ1-1, with 9 bases fitting TRBD1. Germline values: CDR1 MDHEN, CDR2 SYDVKM. The CDR3 contains 14 residues. Trimming removed 3 bases from V and 4 bases from J; junction bases left unmatched: 3. Here the CDR3 DNA reads TGTGCCAGCAGTTTGGGACAGGGCTTCACTGAAGCTTTCTTT. Amino acids: CASSLGQGFTEAFF.

There are a few counts of this clone. The genes are TRBV27 and TRBJ2-2; 8 bases align to TRBD1. The CDR3 sequence is 14 residues long. V dropped 6 bases and J dropped 6; count of bases not matched to a gene: 6. In germline, CDR1 is MNHEY, CDR2 SMNVEV (reference sequence). DNA of the CDR3: TGTGCCAGCAGAACAGGGGGAACGGCCGGGGAGCTGTTTTTT. Translating gives CASRTGGTAGELFF.

This rearrangement joins TRBV7-9 to TRBJ1-2, with a possible D match to TRBD1 (5 bases). The CDR3 is 16 amino acids. The ends were cut back, 0 bases at V and 7 bases at J, with 18 bases in the middle. The V gene's germline CDR1 is SEHNR and CDR2 FQNEAQ (reference sequence). Here the CDR3 reads CASSLAPRGNLRGYTF. The CDR3 DNA sequence: TGTGCCAGCAGCTTAGCGCCTCGGGGGAACCTTCGTGGCTACACCTTC.

CDR3 in amino acids: CASVGQALEKPQHF. The CDR3 bases are TGTGCCAGTGTGGGACAGGCCTTAGAAAAGCCCCAGCATTTT. This chain connects TRBV6-1 to TRBJ1-5; 8 bases map to TRBD1. The CDR3 is 14 amino acids. The germline V gene encodes CDR1 MNHNS and CDR2 SASEGT. Trimming removed 9 bases from V and 8 bases from J; junction bases left unmatched: 12.

The rearrangement links TRBV5-4 to TRBJ2-5; 12 bases fit TRBD2. The V and J ends lost 0 bases and 7 bases, in that order; junction bases with no gene match: 10. Germline loops: CDR1 SGHNT, CDR2 YYREEE (reference sequence). CDR3 length: 17 amino acids. Written as DNA, the CDR3 is TGTGCCAGCAGCTTGGGCTTAACTAGCGGGGGGAATCGGACCCAGTACTTC. Its protein is CASSLGLTSGGNRTQYF.

The genes are TRBV2 and TRBJ1-4; D not resolved. This CDR3 is 13 amino acids long. Germline V CDR1 and CDR2: SNHLY, FYNNEI. V was shortened by 11 bases and J by 6 bases, with 16 bases between the two germline ends. The CDR3 bases are TGTGCCTCCCAGTCCGGGTTGTATGAAAAACTGTTTTTT. As protein: CASQSGLYEKLFF.

This rearrangement joins TRBV19 to TRBJ2-1; 12 bases align to TRBD2. Per germline, CDR1 LNHDA and CDR2 SQIVND (reference sequence). Trimming cost V 4 bases and J 5 bases; bases outside gene matches: 3. CDR3 length: 15 residues. CDR3 in DNA: TGTGCCAGTAGTAGTGGGACTAGCGGGCACAATGAGCAGTTCTTC. Residues: CASSSGTSGHNEQFF.

This rearrangement joins TRBV7-9 to TRBJ2-7; 9 bases align to TRBD2. This CDR3 is built from 15 residues. V dropped 4 bases and J dropped 2; count of bases not matched to a gene: 6. Germline V gives CDR1 SEHNR, CDR2 FQNEAQ (reference sequence). The CDR3 DNA reads TGTGCCAGCAGCTACGGACTAGCGACGACCTACGAGCAGTACTTC. Translating it yields CASSYGLATTYEQYF.

The rearrangement uses TRBV7-2 and TRBJ2-4; 11 bases agree with TRBD2. Germline CDR1 and CDR2: SGHTA and FQGNSA. The length of the CDR3 is 17 residues. V shed 4 bases and J 9 bases; nucleotides not matched to a gene: 14. The CDR3 region is CASSSLFSGGEFSIQYF. CDR3 in DNA: TGTGCCAGCAGCTCCCTCTTTAGCGGGGGGGAATTCAGCATTCAGTACTTC.